This TCR beta chain derives from a study of cytomegalovirus exposure and HLA in healthy donors. Study-wide context: Of the donors genotyped, a few hundred in all, 75% to 90% fell in the Caucasian-associated ancestry cluster.

The CDR3 is made up of 14 amino acids. Germline V gives CDR1 SQVTM, CDR2 ANQGSEA. V gave up 4 bases and J gave up 4 bases, with 13 bases separating them. PCR primers comprised 60 Vbeta and 13 Jbeta primers. Sequencing used immunoSEQ multiplex PCR; TCRdb keeps in-frame clones, though not all of them. The sample lists about 80,000 clones; around 80% were seen once. Details on this clone: Antigen unknown.

Findings and caveats of the study: Researchers reportedly found TCR beta sequences accurately predicted most subjects' HLA-A and HLA-B alleles. Presence/absence results assume similar sequencing depth per donor, which may not hold.

Material for sequencing was PBMCs. The genes are TRBV29-1 and TRBJ2-2, with D perhaps matching TRBD2 (6 bases). The sequence derives from a man aged 50-60 years in good health and CMV-seropositive. This chain's CDR3 is CSVAGLASTGELFF. CDR3 DNA: TGCAGCGTTGCGGGACTGGCTTCCACCGGGGAGCTGTTTTTT.